Each of the 11 T cell receptor beta chains below was sequenced from the same sample in a study of T cell responses to AZD1222 COVID-19 vaccine. Profiling relied on immunoSEQ multiplex PCR, and the TCRdb table lists in-frame clones only, not all of them. Of around 150,000 clones in the sample, 94% are singletons; the top ten hold roughly 1.2%. The sequencing here drew on peripheral blood, taken on day 0 of AZD1222 vaccination. The receptors shown here come from an adult in good health.

V usage is TRBV5-4 and J usage is TRBJ1-5; 9 bases align to TRBD1. Germline V CDR1 and CDR2: SGHNT, YYREEE (reference sequence). CDR3 length: 17 residues. Trimming at V came to 4 bases and at J to 5 bases, leaving 13 bases not matched to a gene. Here the CDR3 DNA reads TGTGCCAGCAGCCTCACGGGACAGGGAACTTTGGATCAGCCCCAGCATTTT. Encoded protein: CASSLTGQGTLDQPQHF.

The rearrangement joins TRBV6-6 to TRBJ1-2; 9 positions agree with TRBD1. The germline gives CDR1 MNHNY, CDR2 SVGAGI (reference sequence). The CDR3 sequence is 16 residues long. J lost 4 bases, V lost 6 bases, and 12 bases had no gene match. The CDR3 DNA is TGTGCCAGCAGCCAACAAACAGGGGGCGCAGGCTATGGCTACACCTTC. Residues: CASSQQTGGAGYGYTF.

CDR3 sequence (DNA): TGCGCCAGCAGCAGTTTCGCAGCGGGGACCTACAATGAGCAGTTCTTC. It specifies CASSSFAAGTYNEQFF. The chain combines TRBV5-1 with TRBJ2-1, with 7 bases fitting TRBD2. The V gene's germline CDR1 is SGHRS and CDR2 YFSETQ. This CDR3 is built from 16 residues. J lost 2 bases, V lost 4 bases, and 9 bases had no gene match. Full variable domain (rest looked up from reference TRBV5-1 and TRBJ2-1): KAGVTQTPRYLIKTRGQQVTLSCSPISGHRSVSWYQQTPGQGLQFLFEYFSETQRNKGNFPGRFSGRQFSNSRSEMNVSTLELGDSALYLCASSSFAAGTYNEQFFGPGTRLTVL.

The chain combines TRBV5-6 with TRBJ1-3; D call uncertain. Germline V gene lookup returns CDR1 SGHDT and CDR2 YYEEEE. Trimming removed 0 bases from V and 2 bases from J, with 12 bases in between. The CDR3 covers 16 residues. As DNA, the CDR3 is TGTGCCAGCAGCTTGGATCCGGTGGTGGCTGGAAACACCATATATTTT. Its translation is CASSLDPVVAGNTIYF.

This chain joins TRBV18 and TRBJ2-2; D call uncertain. The V end was cut by 1 base, the J end by 1 base, with 7 bases between. The CDR3 extends over 15 amino acids. Germline V gene sequence: CDR1 KGHSH, CDR2 LQKENI. CDR3 bases: TGTGCCAGCTCACCACAATTGGGGAACACCGGGGAGCTGTTTTTT. It translates to CASSPQLGNTGELFF.

V gene TRBV2 combines with J gene TRBJ2-7; 7 positions match TRBD2. The junction had 4 bases not matched to a gene; V was cut back by 2 bases and J by 9 bases. CDR1 and CDR2 from the germline V gene are SNHLY and FYNNEI. The CDR3 is made up of 12 amino acids. The CDR3 DNA is TGTGCCAGCAGTGAACTAGCGGAACGGCAGTACGTC. Translating it yields CASSELAERQYV.

The V call is TRBV5-1, the J call TRBJ2-5; D is ambiguous. The germline CDR1 and CDR2 sequences are SGHRS and YFSETQ. Trimming removed 0 bases at V and 2 bases at J, with 8 bases between. This CDR3 is built from 14 residues. CDR3 residues: CASSLAGRQETQYF. The CDR3 bases are TGCGCCAGCAGCTTGGCGGGCAGACAAGAGACCCAGTACTTC.

Only a few counts were recorded for this clone. The chain employs TRBV28 and TRBJ1-2; D uncertain. Germline CDR1 and CDR2: MDHEN and SYDVKM. This CDR3 spans 13 amino acids. Trimming took 5 bases from V and 10 from J, leaving 17 bases between them. CDR3 sequence (DNA): TGTGCCAGCAGTACTGTCAGGAATGTCCTCTACACCTTC. Protein product: CASSTVRNVLYTF.

The chain uses TRBV6-2 or TRBV6-3 and TRBJ2-2; D unresolved. V was clipped by 2 bases and J by 0 bases, with 7 bases between them. CDR3 length: 15 residues. Per germline, CDR1 MNHEY and CDR2 SVGEGT. Here the CDR3 reads CASSYTQANTGELFF. CDR3 nucleotides: TGTGCCAGCAGTTACACCCAGGCGAACACCGGGGAGCTGTTTTTT.

In this sample, this clone turned up once. J is TRBJ2-3 and V is TRBV6-4, with D unresolved. This CDR3 has 13 amino acids. Deletions cut 5 bases from V and 4 bases from J, with 10 bases between. CDR1 and CDR2 from the germline V gene are MRHNA and SNTAGT. CDR3 nucleotide sequence: TGTGCCAGCAGTAGGAGTTTCTCAGATACGCAGTATTTT. It encodes CASSRSFSDTQYF.

The genes are TRBV7-3 and TRBJ1-4; D might be TRBD1 (5 bases). The CDR3 extends over 16 amino acids. The ends were cut back, 0 bases at V and 8 bases at J, with 16 bases in the middle. CDR1 and CDR2 (germline): SGHTA, FQGTGA. The CDR3 sequence is CASSLTRTPLSEKLFF. In DNA, the CDR3 is TGTGCCAGCAGCTTAACTCGGACACCGCTTTCAGAAAAACTGTTTTTT.